Each of the 32 T cell receptor beta chains below was sequenced from the same sample in a study of cytomegalovirus exposure and HLA in healthy donors. Both 60 Vbeta primers and 13 Jbeta primers went into the PCR. The protocol was immunoSEQ multiplex PCR, while the TCRdb copy is restricted to in-frame clones and leaves out a portion. The sample holds some 92,000 clones, about four fifths seen once. Sequences were obtained from PBMCs. Receptor source: a man aged 18 to 30 in good health and CMV-seropositive.

This clone was seen a handful of times. The V and J genes are TRBV27 and TRBJ2-5; 7 bases fit TRBD1. J was trimmed by 2 bases and V by 3 bases; bases with no gene match: 6. The CDR3 length is 15 residues. CDR1 and CDR2 (germline): MNHEY, SMNVEV (reference sequence). The CDR3 DNA reads TGTGCCAGCAGTTTGTATCCGGGACAGCAAGAGACCCAGTACTTC. This gives the protein CASSLYPGQQETQYF.

The chain is built from TRBV2 and TRBJ1-2, with 11 bases aligning to TRBD1. Germline-derived CDR1 and CDR2 are SNHLY and FYNNEI. CDR3 length: 14 residues. Germline trimming cut 6 bases from V and 8 bases from J; bases unmatched to any gene: 8. The CDR3 DNA reads TGTGCCAGCAGCGGACAGGGGGCAGTAGCCGGCTACACCTTC. Its protein is CASSGQGAVAGYTF.

V and J are TRBV5-1 and TRBJ2-5; a possible D gene is TRBD2 (5 bases). CDR3 length equals 15 residues. V shed 2 bases and J shed 2 bases, with 13 bases lying between them. Germline values: CDR1 SGHRS, CDR2 YFSETQ. CDR3 sequence (DNA): TGCGCCAGCAGCTTCCTAGCAGGCGGGCAAGAGACCCAGTACTTC. This translates into CASSFLAGGQETQYF.

This clone was seen a handful of times. The chain is built from TRBV6-1 and TRBJ1-6; TRBD1 matches 7 bases. The CDR3 length is 16 residues. V was pared by 3 bases and J by 10 bases, with 12 bases of the junction left unmatched. Germline values: CDR1 MNHNS, CDR2 SASEGT. This chain's CDR3 is CASSDLPGQRVSPLHF. CDR3 DNA: TGTGCCAGCAGTGACTTACCGGGACAGAGAGTCTCACCCCTCCACTTT.

This chain joins TRBV7-3 and TRBJ2-3; D not certain. Germline lookup yields CDR1 SGHTA and CDR2 FQGTGA. The CDR3 length is 13 residues. V lost 3 bases, J lost 5 bases, and 9 bases lay in between. The CDR3 coding sequence is TGTGCCAGCAGCTTGGCCCTCAGAGATACGCAGTATTTT. As protein: CASSLALRDTQYF.

The chain couples TRBV9 to TRBJ2-2; D unclear. V shed 0 bases and J shed 6 bases, with 6 bases lying between them. From germline, CDR1 is SGDLS and CDR2 YYNGEE. This CDR3 has 13 amino acids. The CDR3 loop is CASSVVQAGELFF. The CDR3 DNA reads TGTGCCAGCAGCGTAGTCCAGGCCGGGGAGCTGTTTTTT.

This sequence joins TRBV28 and TRBJ2-2; 7 bases are shared with TRBD1. CDR3 length: 15 residues. CDR1 MDHEN and CDR2 SYDVKM come from the germline V gene. J gave up 6 bases and V 3 bases, and 7 bases lay outside the gene matches. The chain's CDR3 is CASSFRVRGSGELFF. The CDR3 bases are TGTGCCAGCAGTTTTCGTGTCAGGGGGTCCGGGGAGCTGTTTTTT.

J is TRBJ2-2 and V is TRBV13; possibly TRBD1 for D (5 bases). The V gene's germline CDR1 is PRHDT and CDR2 FYEKMQ (reference sequence). V gave up 5 bases and J gave up 4 bases, with 8 bases separating them. This CDR3 region has 13 residues. DNA of the CDR3: TGTGCCAGCAGCCCGGACATCACCGGGGAGCTGTTTTTT. Translating gives CASSPDITGELFF.

This CDR3 is CASSLRGGGHQPQHF. As DNA, the CDR3 is TGTGCCAGCAGTTTAAGAGGAGGAGGCCATCAGCCCCAGCATTTT. The rearrangement joins TRBV27 to TRBJ1-5; D not certain. The germline gives CDR1 MNHEY, CDR2 SMNVEV (reference sequence). V shed 2 bases and J shed 5 bases, with 13 bases lying between them. CDR3 length: 15 residues.

This clone was seen a few times. This chain joins TRBV11-2 and TRBJ1-2, with 8 bases aligning to TRBD1. Germline CDR1 reads SGHAT; CDR2 reads FQNNGV. The CDR3 sequence is 16 residues long. V was clipped by 5 bases and J by 6 bases; unmatched bases: 14. CDR3 DNA sequence: TGTGCCAGCAGCCAGGGACAGGCCGCTTTAAATGATGGCTACACCTTC. This translates into CASSQGQAALNDGYTF.

This chain uses TRBV9 with TRBJ1-1; D is perhaps TRBD1 (6 bases). The CDR3 covers 15 residues. V was shortened by 5 bases and J by 2 bases, with 16 bases between the two germline ends. The germline CDR1 and CDR2 sequences are SGDLS and YYNGEE. This chain's CDR3 is CASRAGGAGNTEAFF. Written as DNA, the CDR3 is TGTGCCAGCAGGGCTGGGGGGGCTGGAAACACTGAAGCTTTCTTT.

CDR3 in amino acids: CASSLQGSSYNEQFF. CDR3 sequence (DNA): TGTGCCAGCAGCCTACAGGGCAGCTCCTACAATGAGCAGTTCTTC. This chain uses TRBV7-6 with TRBJ2-1; a weak D match, TRBD1 (6 bases). Germline CDR1 SGHVS, CDR2 FNYEAQ. There are 15 residues in the CDR3. Trimming pared 5 bases from V and 0 bases from J, leaving 11 bases between.

The V gene is TRBV18, the J gene TRBJ2-7, with 7 bases fitting TRBD1. The CDR3 runs to 11 residues. CDR1 is KGHSH and CDR2 is LQKENI in the germline V gene. Germline trimming cut 5 bases from V and 8 bases from J; bases unmatched to any gene: 3. The CDR3 DNA reads as TGTGCCAGCTCAGGACAGGAGCAGCAGTACTTC. It specifies CASSGQEQQYF.

This clone was found a few times. The V and J genes are TRBV7-2 and TRBJ2-3; 11 bases fit TRBD2. This CDR3 is 17 amino acids long. CDR1 is SGHTA and CDR2 is FQGNSA in the germline V gene. The J segment lost 5 bases and the V segment lost 4 bases, leaving 11 bases of the junction unmatched. Here the CDR3 reads CASSSYPGLAGIDTQYF. CDR3 bases: TGTGCCAGCAGCTCCTATCCAGGACTAGCGGGTATAGATACGCAGTATTTT.

The CDR3 is CASRAGGGADQPQHF. In nucleotides, the CDR3 is TGTGCCAGCAGGGCCGGGGGAGGGGCGGATCAGCCCCAGCATTTT. The chain uses TRBV2 and TRBJ1-5; TRBD1 is a possible D gene (5 bases). This CDR3 is 15 amino acids long. CDR1 is SNHLY and CDR2 is FYNNEI in the germline V gene. V was clipped by 6 bases and J by 5 bases, with 17 bases between them. The full variable domain, completed using reference TRBV2 and TRBJ1-5, is EPEVTQTPSHQVTQMGQEVILRCVPISNHLYFYWYRQILGQKVEFLVSFYNNEISEKSEIFDDQFSVERPDGSNFTLKIRSTKLEDSAMYFCASRAGGGADQPQHFGDGTRLSIL.

The chain employs TRBV27 and TRBJ1-5, with TRBD1 as a possible D gene (5 bases). The CDR3 sequence is 15 residues long. Germline CDR1 and CDR2: MNHEY and SMNVEV (reference sequence). V shed 2 bases and J shed 6 bases, with 14 bases lying between them. The chain's CDR3 is CASSLMDPGGQPQHF. In DNA form, the CDR3 reads TGTGCCAGCAGTTTAATGGACCCCGGGGGTCAGCCCCAGCATTTT.

The chain joins TRBV9 to TRBJ1-3, with D unresolved. The CDR3 covers 14 residues. The V and J ends lost 7 bases and 0 bases respectively, with 11 bases between them. Germline V lookup: CDR1 SGDLS, CDR2 YYNGEE. This CDR3 reads CASAGRDSGNTIYF. CDR3 sequence (DNA): TGTGCCAGCGCGGGCAGAGACTCTGGAAACACCATATATTTT.

The chain links TRBV4-1 to TRBJ1-3; no reliable D call. With 0 bases removed from V and 2 bases from J, the gap between germline ends came to 5 bases. The CDR3 is 14 residues long. Per germline, CDR1 MGHRA and CDR2 YSYEKL. DNA of the CDR3: TGCGCCAGCAGCCAAGAGAGGGCTGGAAACACCATATATTTT. Translated: CASSQERAGNTIYF.

For this clone: Other nucleotide sequences in the sample specify the same CDR3. The chain recombines TRBV28 with TRBJ1-1; 7 bases are a match to TRBD1. CDR3 length: 14 amino acids. V dropped 6 bases and J dropped 0; count of bases not matched to a gene: 4. Germline assignment: CDR1 MDHEN and CDR2 SYDVKM. As DNA, the CDR3 is TGTGCCAGCAGCCTGGGGACAGTGAACACTGAAGCTTTCTTT. It yields the protein CASSLGTVNTEAFF.

J is TRBJ2-3 and V is TRBV5-6, with 13 bases that match TRBD2. The CDR3 extends over 16 amino acids. V was clipped by 3 bases and J by 6 bases; unmatched bases: 7. Germline CDR1 reads SGHDT; CDR2 reads YYEEEE. DNA of the CDR3: TGTGCCAGCAGCTCCATGACTAGCGGGGGGTTCGATACGCAGTATTTT. Its protein product is CASSSMTSGGFDTQYF.

In DNA, the CDR3 is TGTGCCAGCAGTGAGGGGGGGGCTCCGCGGGACGAGCAGTACTTC. It is translated as CASSEGGAPRDEQYF. The chain employs TRBV6-4 and TRBJ2-7; D is perhaps TRBD2 (7 bases). The CDR3 consists of 15 residues. Trimming removed 3 bases from V and 5 bases from J, with 17 bases in between. CDR1 and CDR2 from the germline V gene are MRHNA and SNTAGT.

This clone was seen only once. The chain couples TRBV9 to TRBJ2-1; D is perhaps TRBD1 (5 bases). Germline-derived CDR1 and CDR2 are SGDLS and YYNGEE. V lost 0 bases and J 0 bases, leaving 7 bases between the germline ends. The CDR3 totals 15 residues. CDR3 in amino acids: CASSVDDSSYNEQFF. CDR3 nucleotide sequence: TGTGCCAGCAGCGTAGATGACAGCTCCTACAATGAGCAGTTCTTC.

The J gene is TRBJ2-4, the V gene TRBV19; TRBD1 might be the D (5 bases). This CDR3 has 19 residues. V was cut by 4 bases and J by 0 bases, with 22 bases left in between. Germline V gene data show CDR1 as LNHDA and CDR2 as SQIVND (reference sequence). In DNA form, the CDR3 reads TGTGCCAGTAGTAGCAAGGGTTTTACCGGACAAATAGCCAAAAACATTCAGTACTTC. Translating gives CASSSKGFTGQIAKNIQYF.

The V call is TRBV10-3, the J call TRBJ2-6; possibly TRBD1 for D (6 bases). In germline, CDR1 is ENHRY, CDR2 SYGVKD. This CDR3 is 15 amino acids long. Trimming pared 7 bases from V and 3 bases from J, leaving 13 bases between. The CDR3 reads CAITAGVIGANVLTF. CDR3 in DNA: TGTGCCATCACGGCAGGGGTGATTGGGGCCAACGTCCTGACTTTC.

The gene calls are TRBV30 and TRBJ1-1; the D gene is possibly TRBD1 (5 bases). Germline V lookup: CDR1 GTSNPN, CDR2 SVGIG (reference sequence). The CDR3 loop spans 12 amino acids. The V gene lost 4 bases and the J gene lost 11 bases, with 17 bases spanning the gap. The CDR3 region is CAWNSGSYAAFF. The CDR3 DNA reads as TGTGCCTGGAATTCAGGGTCGTACGCCGCTTTCTTT.

The genes are TRBV5-5 and TRBJ1-2, with TRBD1 matching 7 bases. With V trimmed by 1 base and J by 0 bases, 3 bases remained unmatched. The CDR3 is 15 amino acids. Germline loops: CDR1 SGHKS, CDR2 YYEKEE (reference sequence). This CDR3 is CASSLTGTANYGYTF. The CDR3 nucleotides read TGTGCCAGCAGCTTGACAGGGACAGCTAACTATGGCTACACCTTC.

The chain links TRBV11-2 to TRBJ2-5, with 10 bases that match TRBD2. CDR3 length: 15 residues. The germline CDR1 and CDR2 sequences are SGHAT and FQNNGV. V was pared by 6 bases and J by 2 bases, with 6 bases of the junction left unmatched. The CDR3 protein is CASRSTSGSQETQYF. CDR3 coding DNA: TGTGCCAGCAGATCGACTAGCGGGTCACAAGAGACCCAGTACTTC.

J is TRBJ2-1 and V is TRBV10-1, with D perhaps TRBD1 (5 bases). CDR3 length equals 13 residues. The germline V gene encodes CDR1 WNHNN and CDR2 SYGVQD (reference sequence). V lost 4 bases and J 3 bases, leaving 7 bases between the germline ends. The CDR3 sequence: CASSARGYNEQFF. Written as DNA, the CDR3 is TGCGCCAGCAGTGCTAGGGGCTACAATGAGCAGTTCTTC.

V and J are TRBV10-2 and TRBJ2-3; 11 nucleotides line up with TRBD2. V lost 5 bases, J lost 5 bases, and 3 bases stayed unmatched. This CDR3 region has 14 residues. The germline gives CDR1 WSHSY, CDR2 SAAADI. The CDR3 sequence is CASSLAGGIDTQYF. CDR3 DNA: TGCGCCAGCAGTTTAGCGGGGGGGATAGATACGCAGTATTTT.

Turning to this clone: The sample carries other DNA sequences with the same CDR3. V gene TRBV5-1 combines with J gene TRBJ2-7; 7 positions agree with TRBD1. This CDR3 is 14 amino acids long. Germline CDR1 is SGHRS and CDR2 is YFSETQ. After removal of 0 bases from V and 3 bases from J, the junction contained 3 bases not matched to a gene. CDR3 sequence reads: CASSLGQGSYEQYF. The DNA of the CDR3 is TGCGCCAGCAGCTTGGGACAGGGTAGCTACGAGCAGTACTTC.

The chain recombines TRBV6-1 with TRBJ1-2; 10 bases map to TRBD1. J gave up 6 bases and V 2 bases, and 6 bases lay outside the gene matches. CDR1 and CDR2 from the germline V gene are MNHNS and SASEGT. This CDR3 contains 15 residues. The CDR3 nucleotides are TGTGCCAGCAGTGAATGGGACAGGGGAATGGATGGCTACACCTTC. It encodes CASSEWDRGMDGYTF.

This clone has just a few counts. The chain carries TRBV4-1 and TRBJ1-1; D remains ambiguous. Germline CDR1 MGHRA, CDR2 YSYEKL. This CDR3 spans 13 amino acids. Trimming left V 4 bases short and J 3 bases short, with 9 bases between. CDR3 protein: CASSPRFDTEAFF. In DNA form, the CDR3 reads TGCGCCAGCAGCCCTAGATTCGACACTGAAGCTTTCTTT.